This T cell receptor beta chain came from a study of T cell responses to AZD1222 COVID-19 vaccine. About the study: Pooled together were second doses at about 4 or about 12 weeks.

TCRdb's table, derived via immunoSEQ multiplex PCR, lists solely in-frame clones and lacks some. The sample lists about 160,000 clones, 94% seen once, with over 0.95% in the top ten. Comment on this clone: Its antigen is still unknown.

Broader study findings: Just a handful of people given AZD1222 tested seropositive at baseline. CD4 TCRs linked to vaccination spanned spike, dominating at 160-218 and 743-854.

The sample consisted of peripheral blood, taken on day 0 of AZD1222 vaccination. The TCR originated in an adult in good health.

The CDR3 DNA reads as TGTGCCAGCAGTCCCCTACGGACAGGGGGCACAGATACGCAGTATTTT. Amino acids: CASSPLRTGGTDTQYF. The chain couples TRBV27 to TRBJ2-3, with 9 bases fitting TRBD1. The CDR3 loop spans 16 amino acids. The trim removed 5 bases at V and 1 base at J, leaving 7 bases unmatched. The germline V gene has CDR1 MNHEY and CDR2 SMNVEV (reference sequence).